Sequencing of this T cell receptor (beta chain) was carried out in a study of cytomegalovirus exposure and HLA in healthy donors. Deletions cut 1 base from V and 4 bases from J, with 15 bases between. CDR1 and CDR2 (germline): SGHKS, YYEKEE (reference sequence). CDR3 length: 16 amino acids. The primer mix had 60 Vbeta and 13 Jbeta primers. Profiling relied on immunoSEQ multiplex PCR, and the TCRdb table lists in-frame clones only, not all of them. The data show about 43,000 clones, around 58% seen once. Sequencing input: PBMCs. The sequence was obtained from a man aged 60-69 years in good health and CMV-seropositive. V usage is TRBV5-5 and J usage is TRBJ1-5, with D uncertain. CDR3: CASSLLQATTNQPQHF. In DNA form, the CDR3 reads TGTGCCAGCAGCTTGCTGCAGGCGACTACTAATCAGCCCCAGCATTTT.